The sequence of this T cell receptor beta chain was determined in a study of cytomegalovirus exposure and HLA in healthy donors (dated by TCRdb to 2016 to 2017). For context, the study as a whole: According to an earlier analysis of 587 of the donors, some 180 million T cells yielded roughly 100 million unique TCR beta sequences and 276 Gb of sequence data. Donor age, sex, ethnicity and CMV serostatus were collected together with the repertoire data. The study aimed to test whether cataloging public T cell receptors could reveal signatures of past pathogen exposure. The study combined high-throughput TCR immunosequencing, statistical association of individual TCRs with disease status, and machine learning to predict cytomegalovirus infection status. Roughly 300 gigabases of sequencing data and tens of millions of unique TCR sequences made up an early release that covered 500 to 700 HLA-typed donors. An earlier analysis of 587 of the donors used high-throughput TCR beta sequencing to judge whether each TCR beta V gene segment behaved as functional or pseudogenic. The study used immunosequencing to profile the T cell repertoires of approximately 640 subjects and linked those repertoires to cytomegalovirus serostatus. Among 350 to 400 genotyped donors of the cohort, an average of roughly 240,000 unique TCR beta nucleotide sequences were sequenced per donor, around 18% of them non-productive. Along with the 666-subject first cohort, a separate validation cohort of 120 different subjects was used. The genetic ancestry cluster associated with self-reported Caucasian donors included around 76% of the roughly 400 genotyped donors. HLA typing included class I and class II loci at four-digit resolution. A later genetic analysis used genome-wide SNP genotypes for about 65% of the 666 donors, treating that subset as a discovery cohort. Typing coverage varied by locus: roughly 620-640 donors for A, B, C, DRB1 and DQB1; under 550 for DQA1; 606 for DPA1; approximately 470 for DPB1. All discovery cohort repertoires had been generated using a single sequencing platform. Rather than using new phenotypic data, the later analysis identified candidate immune exposures from TCR beta sequences and from how often those sequences occurred across donors. Roughly five DR-DQ haplotypes were treated as single units for association and clustering because of strong linkage in the cohort. In a later analysis, previously published TCR beta repertoires from hundreds of donors were re-analyzed and high-resolution HLA genotyping was added so that TCR occurrence patterns could be studied.

About this clone: Its antigen has not been determined. Base quality data are lacking; no much larger clone is found one base away.

In total, approximately 700 healthy bone marrow donors made up the cohort. At the time of sampling, all cohort members were nominally healthy, though unrecorded immune exposures were likely present. The donor tested CMV seropositive and was one of the 289 seropositive cohort members. A peripheral blood sample was collected from each donor, and TCR beta sequencing was performed on peripheral blood mononuclear cells. The Qiagen DNeasy Blood Extraction Kit was used to extract genomic DNA from the blood cell samples. Study-level results and caveats: Immune exposure information for the cohort was limited to CMV serostatus. The study gave a list of some 150 TCR beta chains associated with cytomegalovirus. The 87-base-pair reads could not distinguish some IMGT-functional V segments, including TRBV6-2 and TRBV6-3, so those segments were excluded. In a later analysis, several top co-occurrence clusters were reported to appear linked to parvovirus B19, influenza, CMV and Epstein-Barr virus. HLA typing was unavailable for some donors at each locus, so association tests used only the typed subset. Compared with equally common non-associated chains, HLA-associated TCR beta chains in a later analysis were more clonally expanded and had lower generation probabilities. A group of highly shared sequence variants was considered likely to be a technical artifact of the sequencing pipeline. A later analysis associated 15,000 to 20,000 TCR beta sequences with specific HLA alleles at a false discovery rate of 0.05. A further reported finding was that TCR beta sequences accurately predicted the HLA-A and HLA-B alleles for most subjects in the first cohort. Most TCR sequences were observed very rarely across donors, whereas some public TCRs were present in many individuals. According to a later genetic analysis, donors in an Asian-associated ancestry cluster had fewer N-insertions in productive TCRs than the approximately 670-donor mean. An association between a missense DCLRE1C variant and V-gene and J-gene trimming of TCR beta chains was found in a later genetic analysis and replicated in an independent cohort. In vitro tests confirmed that a few of the cytomegalovirus-associated TCR beta chains recognize cytomegalovirus antigens. The authors suggested that the approach could potentially be generalized to other disease states and immunological phenotypes. When HLA alleles, especially DR and DQ, strongly co-occurred, TCR associations were difficult to assign to individual alleles. Because counts were too low, some 17 rarely observed V segments, including chromosome 9 orphons, were excluded from the earlier analysis of 587 of the donors. Most CMV-associated TCR beta chains appeared to be HLA-restricted in a later analysis, and the HLA associations seemed to be driven largely by CMV exposure. In a later analysis, TCR association rates were found to vary across HLA loci, with the most associated TCRs seen for DRB1 alleles and the fewest for HLA-C alleles. This cohort had only TCR beta chains sequenced, and the lack of alpha or paired-chain data limited which features could be detected. In an earlier analysis of 587 of the donors, most TCR beta V segments were observed in productive rearrangements about 87% or about 30% of the time, broadly matching IMGT annotations. The presence/absence analyses assumed that sequencing depth was roughly uniform across donors, and that assumption may not be true. Correlated functional status among segregating V segments might reflect linkage disequilibrium, but an unknown experimental factor could not be ruled out. The classifier was reported to diagnose cytomegalovirus status with high specificity and sensitivity in both the original cohort and the validation cohort.

The library was built by means of the immunoSEQ multiplex PCR assay. For the multiplex PCR, a mixture combining 60 forward primers for TCR Vbeta segments and 13 reverse primers for TCR Jbeta segments was used. The CDR3 region of rearranged TCR beta genes was amplified from genomic DNA with a multiplex PCR assay. The amplified TCR beta libraries were sequenced on the Illumina HiSeq System as 87-base-pair reads. On the study's bioinformatics: A later analysis counted about 80 million unique TCR beta chains across the 500 to 850 repertoires, and around 9.9 million of these chains were shared by at least two donors. A nearest-neighbor algorithm error-corrected the raw reads and collapsed the reads into unique sequences, merging closely related sequences to remove PCR and sequencing errors. V, D and J gene segments were assigned by aligning CDR3 sequences to IMGT reference sequences. Each retained sequence needed at least a six-nucleotide match to both a V gene segment and a J gene segment. A rearrangement counted as productive if the CDR3 had no stop codons and remained in frame with V and J, and every other rearrangement counted as non-productive. Following IMGT convention, CDR3 was defined as the stretch from the second conserved V-encoded cysteine to the conserved J-encoded phenylalanine. The earlier analysis of about 620 of the donors excluded sequences that lacked an unambiguous match to a single V gene segment. In an earlier analysis of 587 of the donors, V segments were called functional above 56.7% productive rearrangements and were called segregating when the between-donor standard deviation exceeded 5%. To diagnose cytomegalovirus status from the catalog of TCR beta chain sequences, a statistical classification framework was built. In a later analysis, V and J genes were assigned by comparing TCR nucleotide sequences against IMGT/GENE-DB human TR gene sequences. The TCRdist pipeline was used in a later analysis to assign CDR3 sequences and most-parsimonious VDJ recombination scenarios. In a later analysis, each TCR beta chain was defined by its CDR3 amino acid sequence together with its V-gene family, and reads without a unique V-gene family were excluded. As a way to deal with suspected cross-contamination and a sequencing artifact, a later analysis dropped under 600 nucleotide sequences that were highly shared and had low generation probability. In a later analysis, a clonal expansion index for each public chain was calculated from normalized within-repertoire ranks of inferred template counts. In a later analysis, generation probabilities were computed using a VDJ recombination model fitted to out-of-frame rearrangements, and the results were checked against IGoR. A later analysis scored TCR-TCR, TCR-HLA and TCR-CMV co-occurrence with hypergeometric tests, applying a repertoire-size bias correction to TCR pairs. False discovery rates were estimated in a later analysis by permuting HLA or CMV assignments 20 times. In a later analysis, co-occurring TCRs were grouped using DBSCAN, with TCRdist sequence similarity added in when clustering inside HLA-allele-positive subsets. Repertoires with fewer than 30,000 or more than 120,000 public chains were left out of co-occurrence clustering, as were about 5 repertoires with anomalous nucleotide sharing. TCRdb took this table from immuneACCESS and kept in-frame rearrangements with V and J called. Such tables lack part of the clones; where checked against another copy, unresolved V genes explain under half of the gap, and the rest is unexplained. The V and J calls and the clone size are those of that table, but D and trimming were determined from the DNA. The sample contains about 160,000 clones, 80% of them found a single time. The ten largest clones represent roughly 10% of the sample.

The CDR3 runs 15 amino acids, cysteine and phenylalanine included. Of all the DNA, just the CDR3 is kept, 45 bases in frame from base 1. V and J are truncated by 1 base and 3 bases respectively, leaving an intervening sequence of 14 bases. The germline V gene (reference sequence) specifies SGHKS as CDR1 and YYEKEE as CDR2. This TCR was sampled from a young man in good health and CMV-seropositive. Sequences were obtained from PBMCs. Recombination connected TRBV5-5 to TRBJ2-7; the D gene is possibly TRBD2, with 6 bases matching. The CDR3 in this case is CASSLSGGEFYEQYF. The DNA reads TGTGCCAGCAGCTTGTCGGGCGGGGAATTCTACGAGCAGTACTTC.